Each of the 17 T cell receptor beta chains below was sequenced from the same sample in a study of early T cells in non-severe SARS-CoV-2 infection. One entry per CDR3 protein, called by TCRdb with MiXCR from the 5' RACE reads. This table has 40,000 to 60,000 distinct CDR3 sequences, about 9.2% appearing once. The sample comprised whole blood. These receptors were taken from an adult who was a healthcare worker with PCR-confirmed SARS-CoV-2 infection or an uninfected control (not recorded which).

This clonotype occurred a few times. The chain links TRBV10-2 to TRBJ1-5; no definite D call. The germline V and J ends were trimmed by 10 bases and 3 bases, with 13 bases remaining between them. This CDR3 contains 13 residues. Germline lookup yields CDR1 WSHSY and CDR2 SAAADI. The CDR3 DNA reads TGCGCCACCACTCGGCAGGCCAATCAGCCCCAGCATTTT. It codes for CATTRQANQPQHF.

This clonotype was observed a handful of times. The V call is TRBV6-2 or TRBV6-3, the J call TRBJ1-2; TRBD1 matches at 7 bases. Trimming cost V 2 bases and J 2 bases; bases outside gene matches: 2. Germline V gives CDR1 MNHEY, CDR2 SVGEGT. The CDR3 has 14 amino acids. CDR3 nucleotide sequence: TGTGCCAGCAGTTACCAGGGACAGAACTATGGCTACACCTTC. This sequence encodes CASSYQGQNYGYTF.

Ten or more counts support this clonotype. The chain has TRBV7-8 and TRBJ1-2; 7 bases are a match to TRBD1. Germline V gene data show CDR1 as SGHVS and CDR2 as FQNEAQ. The CDR3 is made up of 15 amino acids. The V and J ends lost 5 bases and 2 bases, in that order; junction bases with no gene match: 8. CDR3: CASSPSTTGNYGYTF. The DNA for the CDR3 is TGTGCCAGCAGCCCATCTACGACAGGGAACTATGGCTACACCTTC.

This clonotype has a handful of counts. The rearrangement joins TRBV12-3 or TRBV12-4 to TRBJ2-7, with TRBD1 matching over 9 bases. This CDR3 spans 14 amino acids. Trimming cost V 6 bases and J 2 bases; bases outside gene matches: 5. The CDR3 reads CASSVGQGTYEQYF. CDR3 bases: TGTGCCAGCAGCGTGGGACAGGGAACCTACGAGCAGTACTTC.

V is TRBV5-1 and J is TRBJ1-2; 9 nucleotides align to TRBD1. From germline, CDR1 is SGHRS and CDR2 YFSETQ. The CDR3 consists of 14 residues. With 9 bases clipped from V and 2 bases from J, the junction kept 8 bases outside the gene matches. The chain's CDR3 is CATQLGTGNYGYTF. For the CDR3, the DNA is TGCGCCACGCAGCTTGGGACAGGGAACTATGGCTACACCTTC.

This clonotype was observed a handful of times. In DNA form, the CDR3 reads TGTGCCAGCAGTTTAGCGGGGGGGCACCTCACAGATACGCAGTATTTT. Translated, it gives CASSLAGGHLTDTQYF. This chain links TRBV12-3 or TRBV12-4 with TRBJ2-3; D is possibly TRBD2 (7 bases). V was clipped by 0 bases and J by 2 bases, with 12 bases between them. The length of the CDR3 is 16 residues.

The table lists this clonotype with a few counts. V and J are TRBV11-2 and TRBJ2-2; D remains unclear. This CDR3 contains 11 residues. V shed 5 bases and J shed 6 bases, with 4 bases lying between them. The germline V gene encodes CDR1 SGHAT and CDR2 FQNNGV. CDR3 nucleotide sequence: TGTGCCAGCAGCGCCTCCGGGGAGCTGTTTTTT. Amino acids: CASSASGELFF.

There are many counts of this clonotype. The CDR3, as DNA: TGCGCCAGCAGCTCCCGACAGGGACATGGCTACACCTTC. Its translation: CASSSRQGHGYTF. The chain has TRBV5-1 and TRBJ1-2; 7 bases match TRBD1. The CDR3 runs 13 residues. The V gene end was trimmed by 3 bases and the J gene end by 6 bases; junction bases not matched to a gene: 5. The germline CDR1 and CDR2 sequences are SGHRS and YFSETQ.

At least ten counts were recorded for this clonotype. V gene TRBV7-2 combines with J gene TRBJ2-7; the match to TRBD1 covers 7 bases. CDR1 and CDR2 (germline): SGHTA, FQGNSA. J gave up 2 bases and V 3 bases, and 10 bases lay outside the gene matches. The CDR3 is made up of 16 amino acids. The CDR3 DNA reads as TGTGCCAGCAGCTTCCAGCCGGGACAGAACACCTACGAGCAGTACTTC. It encodes CASSFQPGQNTYEQYF.

The chain combines TRBV7-6 with TRBJ1-5; D is ambiguous. V lost 2 bases, J lost 7 bases, and 15 bases lay in between. CDR1 and CDR2 from the germline V gene are SGHVS and FNYEAQ. The CDR3 runs to 15 residues. CDR3 nucleotides: TGTGCCAGCAGCTTAAATTCGGGCGGGAAACAGCCCCAGCATTTT. Amino acids: CASSLNSGGKQPQHF.

The chain couples TRBV29-1 to TRBJ2-5; 7 bases are shared with TRBD2. V was pared by 5 bases and J by 2 bases, with 2 bases of the junction left unmatched. The CDR3 sequence is 12 residues long. From germline, CDR1 is SQVTM and CDR2 ANQGSEA. CDR3 nucleotide sequence: TGCAGCGTTCTGGGAGGGCAAGAGACCCAGTACTTC. This encodes CSVLGGQETQYF.

In its sample, this clonotype was seen many times. This chain joins TRBV20-1 and TRBJ1-5; a weak D match, TRBD1 (5 bases). The CDR3 totals 14 residues. The germline CDR1 and CDR2 sequences are DFQATT and SNEGSKA (reference sequence). V lost 4 bases, J lost 7 bases, and 17 bases lay in between. The CDR3 here is CSATRNRQSQPQHF. CDR3 in DNA: TGCAGTGCTACCCGTAACCGACAGAGCCAGCCCCAGCATTTT.

The chain employs TRBV5-1 and TRBJ1-6; D is perhaps TRBD1 (5 bases). The CDR3 consists of 17 residues. Germline lookup yields CDR1 SGHRS and CDR2 YFSETQ. V was cut by 4 bases and J by 0 bases, with 14 bases left in between. The CDR3 sequence is CASSRQPLSSYNSPLHF. DNA for the CDR3: TGCGCCAGCAGCCGACAGCCTCTGAGCTCCTATAATTCACCCCTCCACTTT.

This rearrangement joins TRBV4-1 to TRBJ2-7, with D unresolved. Germline assignment: CDR1 MGHRA and CDR2 YSYEKL. V was cut by 1 base and J by 3 bases, with 10 bases left in between. The CDR3 has 14 residues. The CDR3 DNA sequence: TGCGCCAGCAGCCAAGGAAGCCAGAGCTACGAGCAGTACTTC. Translated: CASSQGSQSYEQYF.

This clonotype was counted between two and nine times. The chain has TRBV28 and TRBJ1-4; tentatively, D is TRBD1 (5 bases). The V and J ends lost 2 bases and 4 bases respectively, with 11 bases between them. The CDR3 is 15 amino acids. Germline loops: CDR1 MDHEN, CDR2 SYDVKM. The CDR3 DNA is TGTGCCAGCAGTTTAAAGGGGCCCATTAATGAAAAACTGTTTTTT. It yields the protein CASSLKGPINEKLFF. The whole variable domain, filled in from reference TRBV28 and TRBJ1-4, reads DVKVTQSSRYLVKRTGEKVFLECVQDMDHENMFWYRQDPGLGLRLIYFSYDVKMKEKGDIPEGYSVSREKKERFSLILESASTNQTSMYLCASSLKGPINEKLFFGSGTQLSVL.

This clonotype was seen a few times. The CDR3 loop is CASSGGQAGANVLTF. CDR3 bases: TGCGCCAGCAGCGGCGGGCAGGCTGGGGCCAACGTCCTGACTTTC. The chain carries TRBV5-1 and TRBJ2-6, with D tentatively TRBD2 (5 bases). Germline-derived CDR1 and CDR2 are SGHRS and YFSETQ. CDR3 length: 15 residues. V was clipped by 4 bases and J by 2 bases, with 10 bases between them.

The rearrangement uses TRBV4-2 and TRBJ2-4, with D hard to call. The CDR3 consists of 12 residues. Deletions cut 1 base from V and 7 bases from J, with 5 bases between. CDR1 is LGHNA and CDR2 is YNFKEQ in the germline V gene. CDR3 coding DNA: TGTGCCAGCAGCCAAGGCCAGAACATTCAGTACTTC. It is translated as CASSQGQNIQYF.